This T cell receptor (beta chain) was retrieved from a study of blood T cell repertoires in COVID-19. At the level of the study: Acute and convalescent COVID-19 specimens originated in the United States, Italy and Spain. T cells, B-cell-depleted T cells, or PBMCs provided the cDNA or gDNA that served as material.

V was shortened by 3 bases and J by 3 bases, with 8 bases between the two germline ends. The CDR3 spans 14 residues. From germline, CDR1 is SNHLY and CDR2 FYNNEI. Authors' analysis steps: Counts of nucleated cells, estimated from reference gene primer amplification, were obtained. TCRdb's copy holds only in-frame clones and misses some; the assay was immunoSEQ multiplex PCR. The V and J calls and clone size were taken over from that table, and D and trimming were inferred from the DNA. The sample lists about 180,000 clones; around 85% were seen once. Sequences were obtained from peripheral blood. The chain recombines TRBV2 with TRBJ1-4; tentative D call: TRBD1 (5 bases). The sequence was obtained from a woman of 80 years or more with acute or convalescent COVID-19. This chain's CDR3 is CASSEFRANEKLFF. CDR3 nucleotide sequence: TGTGCCAGCAGTGAGTTCAGGGCTAATGAAAAACTGTTTTTT.